This entry is about one T cell receptor beta chain. Only in-frame clones appear in the TCRdb table, and some are missing; sequencing was by immunoSEQ multiplex PCR. Of hundreds of thousands of clones in the sample, about nine tenths were seen once. V was pared by 5 bases and J by 6 bases, with 3 bases of the junction left unmatched. This CDR3 contains 14 residues. Germline CDR1 and CDR2: SEHNR and FQNEAQ (reference sequence). The source of the sample is a study of blood T cell repertoires in COVID-19. The sequencing sample was made of PBMCs or T cells enriched from blood (not recorded which). This chain links TRBV7-9 with TRBJ2-7; 14 nucleotides align to TRBD2. The source of this sequence is a woman under 30 who had recovered from COVID-19. The CDR3 DNA follows: TGTGCCAGCAGCGGGACTAGCGGGAGTCTCGAGCAGTACTTC. Encoded protein: CASSGTSGSLEQYF. Variable domain in full (rest from reference TRBV7-9 and TRBJ2-7): DTGVSQNPRHKITKRGQNVTFRCDPISEHNRLYWYRQTLGQGPEFLTYFQNEAQLEKSRLLSDRFSAERPKGSFSTLEIQRTEQGDSAMYLCASSGTSGSLEQYFGPGTRLTVT.